The 9 T cell receptor beta chains presented below share a single source sample, sequenced in a study of human T cells and chemical hapten exposure (dated by TCRdb to about 2021). Per the publication, the time point label means: healthy volunteer bleed at 6 weeks. Total RNA was extracted from unfractionated whole blood that had been collected in Tempus Blood RNA tubes. Library generation was performed with RACE. TCRdb lists the instrument as NextSeq 500. In-frame beta chains were kept once TCRdb had trimmed the public reads at Q25 with fastp and called clones with MiXCR. Each entry is one CDR3 protein sequence, shown with its most common DNA and genes. This sample is represented by some 78,000 distinct CDR3 sequences; over 8.5% of them were singletons. The top ten hold roughly 1.4% of the sample. The sample was whole blood. These receptors were obtained from a male donor in good health. Some clones in this sample may be carry-over from other donors' samples.

At least ten counts were recorded for this clonotype. The V and J genes are TRBV25-1 and TRBJ1-2; TRBD1 is a possible D gene (5 bases). Trimming shortened V by 1 base and J by 2 bases, and 8 bases separated the two germline ends. The CDR3 loop spans 14 amino acids. Germline assignment: CDR1 MGHDK and CDR2 SYGVNS. The CDR3 coding sequence is TGTGCCAGCAGTGAATCAGGGAGGAACTATGGCTACACCTTC. This sequence encodes CASSESGRNYGYTF.

This chain connects TRBV6-5 to TRBJ1-6, with TRBD1 as a possible D gene (5 bases). Germline V gene sequence: CDR1 MNHEY, CDR2 SVGAGI. The CDR3 has 15 amino acids. Between the trimmed V and J ends, which lost 2 bases and 10 bases, there was a span of 15 bases. CDR3 protein: CASSYGTARGSPLHF. The CDR3 bases are TGTGCCAGCAGTTACGGGACCGCTCGGGGGTCACCCCTCCACTTT.

This clonotype was recorded many times. This rearrangement joins TRBV5-1 to TRBJ2-5; TRBD2 is a possible D gene (5 bases). The V gene's germline CDR1 is SGHRS and CDR2 YFSETQ. Trimming removed 3 bases from V and 2 bases from J, with 11 bases in between. This CDR3 region has 14 residues. CDR3 region: CASSSPEGQETQYF. The CDR3 coding sequence is TGCGCCAGCAGCTCCCCCGAGGGACAAGAGACCCAGTACTTC.

This clonotype was counted at least ten times. The CDR3 nucleotides read TGTGCCAGCAGCCCTGGGAAAGACTATACGCAGTATTTT. Translated, it gives CASSPGKDYTQYF. This chain connects TRBV7-2 to TRBJ2-3; D gene uncertain. CDR1 and CDR2 from the germline V gene are SGHTA and FQGNSA. This CDR3 region has 13 residues. V was trimmed by 5 bases and J by 7 bases, leaving 13 bases between them.

The V call is TRBV10-3, the J call TRBJ2-1; TRBD1 agrees at 10 bases. The trim removed 2 bases at V and 4 bases at J, leaving 5 bases unmatched. Germline CDR1 and CDR2: ENHRY and SYGVKD. The CDR3 sequence is 16 residues long. The CDR3 is CAISEETGGIYNEQFF. CDR3 coding DNA: TGTGCCATCAGTGAGGAGACAGGGGGCATTTACAATGAGCAGTTCTTC.

V usage is TRBV12-5 and J usage is TRBJ1-1; D remains ambiguous. This CDR3 region has 13 residues. V was trimmed by 1 base and J by 3 bases, leaving 6 bases between them. Germline lookup yields CDR1 LGHNT and CDR2 FRNRAP. The CDR3 sequence: CASGLAPDTEAFF. The CDR3 nucleotides are TGTGCTAGTGGTTTGGCTCCGGACACTGAAGCTTTCTTT. Full variable domain (rest looked up from reference TRBV12-5 and TRBJ1-1): DARVTQTPRHKVTEMGQEVTMRCQPILGHNTVFWYRQTMMQGLELLAYFRNRAPLDDSGMPKDRFSAEMPDATLATLKIQPSEPRDSAVYFCASGLAPDTEAFFGQGTRLTVV.

This clonotype was seen a handful of times. The chain links TRBV5-1 to TRBJ1-5; D is ambiguous. V lost 4 bases and J lost 0, with 14 bases in between. From germline, CDR1 is SGHRS and CDR2 YFSETQ. The CDR3 sequence is 16 residues long. The CDR3 DNA reads TGCGCCAGCAGCCCCCTGGGGAGTTATAGCAATCAGCCCCAGCATTTT. It yields the protein CASSPLGSYSNQPQHF.

The table lists this clonotype with many counts. The J gene is TRBJ1-2, the V gene TRBV12-3 or TRBV12-4, with 9 positions matching TRBD1. Germline trimming cut 5 bases from V and 4 bases from J; bases unmatched to any gene: 2. The CDR3 extends over 13 amino acids. The CDR3 nucleotides read TGTGCCAGCAGTCCGGGACAGGGCTATGGCTACACCTTC. Translating gives CASSPGQGYGYTF.

This clonotype has only a few counts. The gene calls are TRBV27 and TRBJ1-5; unclear D gene. The germline CDR1 and CDR2 sequences are MNHEY and SMNVEV (reference sequence). V gave up 3 bases and J gave up 6 bases, with 9 bases separating them. This CDR3 is built from 13 residues. CDR3 sequence reads: CASSLKRFQPQHF. As DNA, the CDR3 is TGTGCCAGCAGTTTGAAGAGGTTTCAGCCCCAGCATTTT.